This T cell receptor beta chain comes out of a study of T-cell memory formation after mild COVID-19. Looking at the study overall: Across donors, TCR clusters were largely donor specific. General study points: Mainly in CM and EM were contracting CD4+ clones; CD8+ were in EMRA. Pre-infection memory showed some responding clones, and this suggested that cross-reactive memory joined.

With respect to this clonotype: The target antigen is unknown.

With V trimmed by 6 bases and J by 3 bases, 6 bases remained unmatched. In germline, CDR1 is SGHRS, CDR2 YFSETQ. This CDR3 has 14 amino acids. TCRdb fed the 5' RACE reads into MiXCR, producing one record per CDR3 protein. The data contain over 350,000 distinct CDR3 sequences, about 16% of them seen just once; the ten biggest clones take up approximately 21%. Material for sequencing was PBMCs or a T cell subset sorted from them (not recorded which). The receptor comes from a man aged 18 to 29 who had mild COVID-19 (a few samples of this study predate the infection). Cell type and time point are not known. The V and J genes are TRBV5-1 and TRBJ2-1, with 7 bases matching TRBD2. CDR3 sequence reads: CASNLAAGYNEQFF. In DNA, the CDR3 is TGCGCCAGCAACCTAGCGGCCGGCTACAATGAGCAGTTCTTC.